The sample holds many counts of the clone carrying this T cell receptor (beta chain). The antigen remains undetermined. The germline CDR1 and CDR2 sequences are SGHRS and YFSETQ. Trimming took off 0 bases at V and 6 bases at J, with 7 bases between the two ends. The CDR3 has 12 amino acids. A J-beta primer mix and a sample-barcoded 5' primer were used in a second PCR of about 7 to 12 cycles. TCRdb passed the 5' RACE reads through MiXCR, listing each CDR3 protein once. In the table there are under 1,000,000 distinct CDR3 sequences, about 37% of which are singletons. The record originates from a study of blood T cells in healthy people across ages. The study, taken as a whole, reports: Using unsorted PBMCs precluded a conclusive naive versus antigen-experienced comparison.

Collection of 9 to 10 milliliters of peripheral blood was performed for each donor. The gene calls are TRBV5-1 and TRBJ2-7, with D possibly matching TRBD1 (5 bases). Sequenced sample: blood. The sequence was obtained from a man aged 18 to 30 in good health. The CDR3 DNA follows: TGCGCCAGCAGCTTGGCAGGGCGCGAGCAGTACTTC. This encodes CASSLAGREQYF.